This TCR beta chain was identified during a study of CD4 T cells in relation to SARS-CoV-2 and coronaviruses. Points from the study as a whole: No donor gave both pre-pandemic and post-infection samples. No crossreactivity against non-spike viral proteins was tested here.

Unexposed donor CD4+ T cells date from about 2010-2019, before the COVID-19 pandemic. CD4+ T cells were isolated from the cells after around 9 days of culture. As cell numbers allowed, unexposed-donor CD4+ T cells faced SARS-CoV-2 S/N and four cold-coronavirus spikes. Cultures held 1.5 million to 2.5 million PBMCs per well with about 10 IU/ml IL-2. This CDR3 has 13 residues. With 7 bases clipped from V and 6 bases from J, the junction kept 5 bases outside the gene matches. The germline CDR1 and CDR2 sequences are WSHSY and SAAADI. Note on this clone: No antigen is known for it.

The method was immunoSEQ multiplex PCR; TCRdb's version includes in-frame clones alone and lacks a portion of them. The sample yields tens of thousands of clones, 70% to 85% seen once. Sequenced sample: CD4+ T cells from PBMCs, cultured in vitro. This receptor was taken from a human donor in good health. V gene TRBV10-2 combines with J gene TRBJ2-1; 8 bases fit TRBD2. The CDR3 bases are TGCGCCAGCAAGGGCGGGGGGAGCAATGAGCAGTTCTTC. It specifies CASKGGGSNEQFF.